These 29 T cell receptor beta chains share one sample of origin, sequenced in a study of cytomegalovirus exposure and HLA in healthy donors. It was with 60 Vbeta and 13 Jbeta primers that the PCR ran. Data came from immunoSEQ multiplex PCR; TCRdb stores just in-frame clones and leaves some out. This table has 78,000 or so clones, 62% appearing once. Sequences were obtained from PBMCs. The receptors shown here come from a male donor in good health and CMV-seropositive.

The count of this clone is one. V gene TRBV30 combines with J gene TRBJ1-1; perhaps TRBD1 as D (6 bases). V dropped 2 bases and J dropped 6 bases, with 16 bases sitting between them. Per the germline V gene, CDR1 is GTSNPN and CDR2 is SVGIG (reference sequence). The CDR3 totals 14 residues. The CDR3 reads CAWSPLDRLPEAFF. As DNA, the CDR3 is TGTGCCTGGAGTCCGCTGGACAGACTACCTGAAGCTTTCTTT.

The chain carries TRBV11-2 and TRBJ1-1; D not certain. V lost 0 bases and J 0 bases, leaving 8 bases between the germline ends. There are 15 residues in the CDR3. Per the germline V gene, CDR1 is SGHAT and CDR2 is FQNNGV. CDR3 coding DNA: TGTGCCAGCAGCTTAGACCGTCTTCTGAACACTGAAGCTTTCTTT. Its translation: CASSLDRLLNTEAFF.

The J gene is TRBJ1-2, the V gene TRBV28; tentative D call: TRBD1 (6 bases). Germline CDR1 MDHEN, CDR2 SYDVKM. Trimming pared 8 bases from V and 5 bases from J, leaving 15 bases between. CDR3 length: 13 amino acids. The chain's CDR3 is CASYRDIAYGYTF. CDR3 nucleotide sequence: TGTGCCAGCTACCGGGACATTGCTTATGGCTACACCTTC.

The CDR3 protein is CASTDRGRDQPQHF. The DNA for the CDR3 is TGTGCCAGCACCGACCGAGGGAGGGACCAGCCCCAGCATTTT. The J gene is TRBJ1-5, the V gene TRBV6-6; TRBD1 is a possible D gene (5 bases). From germline, CDR1 is MNHNY and CDR2 SVGAGI (reference sequence). This CDR3 is built from 14 residues. The V and J ends lost 7 bases and 7 bases respectively, with 17 bases between them.

There are a few counts of this clone. This chain uses TRBV5-4 with TRBJ1-2; TRBD1 is a possible D gene (5 bases). Germline assignment: CDR1 SGHNT and CDR2 YYREEE (reference sequence). V shed 5 bases and J shed 4 bases, with 15 bases lying between them. The CDR3 loop spans 14 amino acids. The DNA for the CDR3 is TGTGCCAGCAGGCTGATGACAGCGCGCTATGGCTACACCTTC. This translates into CASRLMTARYGYTF.

The chain is built from TRBV28 and TRBJ1-5, with a possible D match to TRBD1 (5 bases). The CDR3 is made up of 14 amino acids. The V end lost 6 bases, the J end lost 5 bases, and 14 bases lay between the germline ends. Germline V gene lookup returns CDR1 MDHEN and CDR2 SYDVKM. CDR3 residues: CASSPPDSHQPQHF. CDR3 DNA sequence: TGTGCCAGCAGCCCCCCCGACAGCCATCAGCCCCAGCATTTT.

This clone was seen a single time. This chain uses TRBV27 with TRBJ1-5, with no clear D. CDR3 length equals 14 residues. V lost 2 bases and J lost 0, with 5 bases in between. The germline V gene encodes CDR1 MNHEY and CDR2 SMNVEV (reference sequence). The CDR3 is CASSLEYSNQPQHF. The CDR3 DNA sequence: TGTGCCAGCAGTTTAGAGTATAGCAATCAGCCCCAGCATTTT.

The chain links TRBV10-3 to TRBJ2-7, with TRBD2 identical over 9 bases. CDR3 length: 17 residues. In germline, CDR1 is ENHRY, CDR2 SYGVKD. The V segment lost 7 bases and the J segment 4 bases; nucleotides outside the gene matches: 17. CDR3 loop: CAINDPRGRSGGYEQYF. The CDR3, as DNA: TGTGCCATCAATGATCCCCGAGGTCGTAGCGGGGGTTACGAGCAGTACTTC.

The chain is built from TRBV28 and TRBJ1-5; D gene uncertain. Trimming removed 6 bases at V and 2 bases at J, with 8 bases between. The CDR3 totals 13 residues. The germline V gene encodes CDR1 MDHEN and CDR2 SYDVKM. Here the CDR3 reads CASRFTGNQPQHF. In nucleotides, the CDR3 is TGTGCCAGCAGGTTTACAGGCAATCAGCCCCAGCATTTT.

This CDR3 reads CASSPITGGRDEQYF. Written as DNA, the CDR3 is TGTGCCAGCAGTCCCATAACAGGGGGCCGGGACGAGCAGTACTTC. The chain recombines TRBV28 with TRBJ2-7; 9 bases fit TRBD1. Germline CDR1 MDHEN, CDR2 SYDVKM. The CDR3 contains 15 residues. The J segment lost 5 bases and the V segment lost 5 bases, leaving 10 bases of the junction unmatched.

The chain is built from TRBV10-3 and TRBJ2-3; D possibly corresponds to TRBD1 (6 bases). Trimming pared 6 bases from V and 0 bases from J, leaving 16 bases between. Germline CDR1 reads ENHRY; CDR2 reads SYGVKD. This CDR3 has 16 amino acids. The CDR3 loop reads CAIRGPGHGSTDTQYF. DNA for the CDR3: TGTGCCATCAGAGGACCGGGACATGGGAGCACAGATACGCAGTATTTT.

This clone appeared a few times. The genes are TRBV20-1 and TRBJ1-2; no clear D gene. Germline values: CDR1 DFQATT, CDR2 SNEGSKA (reference sequence). Trimming cost V 5 bases and J 8 bases, with 9 bases left between them. The CDR3 has 10 residues. The CDR3 loop reads CSAGSVGYTF. The CDR3 DNA is TGCAGTGCTGGGAGCGTCGGCTACACCTTC.

The chain employs TRBV2 and TRBJ2-7; possible D gene TRBD2, 6 bases. The CDR3 is 16 amino acids. Germline V gene lookup returns CDR1 SNHLY and CDR2 FYNNEI. V lost 5 bases to trimming and J lost 7 bases, with 24 bases between them. CDR3 coding DNA: TGTGCCAGCAGTAGCCGCCGGGGGAGCTCTGGGGGGGAGCAGTACTTC. Translating it yields CASSSRRGSSGGEQYF.

The rearrangement joins TRBV6-1 to TRBJ1-1; D possibly corresponds to TRBD1 (6 bases). Germline CDR1 is MNHNS and CDR2 is SASEGT. The CDR3 is 13 residues long. Trimming stripped 6 bases from V and 5 bases from J, with 13 bases between. CDR3 in DNA: TGTGCCAGCAGGGCAGGGGAGGGGACTGAAGCTTTCTTT. This encodes CASRAGEGTEAFF.

This chain links TRBV9 with TRBJ2-6, with D unresolved. Trimming removed 4 bases from V and 1 base from J, with 3 bases in between. Germline V gene data show CDR1 as SGDLS and CDR2 as YYNGEE. This CDR3 contains 13 residues. The CDR3 DNA is TGTGCCAGCAGCCGTTCTGGGGCCAACGTCCTGACTTTC. It translates to CASSRSGANVLTF. The full variable domain, its missing parts supplied by reference TRBV9 and TRBJ2-6, is DSGVTQTPKHLITATGQRVTLRCSPRSGDLSVYWYQQSLDQGLQFLIQYYNGEERAKGNILERFSAQQFPDLHSELNLSSLELGDSALYFCASSRSGANVLTFGAGSRLTVL.

The V gene is TRBV5-8, the J gene TRBJ2-5; 8 nucleotides match TRBD2. CDR3 length: 16 residues. Germline CDR1 is SGHTS and CDR2 is YDEGEE. J gave up 2 bases and V 1 base, and 7 bases lay outside the gene matches. CDR3: CASSLRAGGGQETQYF. The CDR3 bases are TGTGCCAGCAGCTTGAGGGCGGGAGGTGGACAAGAGACCCAGTACTTC. Looking up the rest from reference TRBV5-8 and TRBJ2-5 gives the full variable domain: EAGVTQSPTHLIKTRGQQATLRCSPISGHTSVYWYQQALGLGLQFLLWYDEGEERNRGNFPPRFSGRQFPNYSSELNVNALELEDSALYLCASSLRAGGGQETQYFGPGTRLLVL.

This chain joins TRBV30 and TRBJ2-1, with 7 bases aligning to TRBD2. J was trimmed by 6 bases and V by 2 bases; bases with no gene match: 4. Germline V gives CDR1 GTSNPN, CDR2 SVGIG (reference sequence). The CDR3 is made up of 13 amino acids. CDR3 DNA: TGTGCCTGGAGTAGCGGGAACGGCAATGAGCAGTTCTTC. As protein: CAWSSGNGNEQFF. Full variable domain (remainder filled in from reference TRBV30 and TRBJ2-1): SQTIHQWPATLVQPVGSPLSLECTVEGTSNPNLYWYRQAAGRGLQLLFYSVGIGQISSEVPQNLSASRPQDRQFILSSKKLLLSDSGFYLCAWSSGNGNEQFFGPGTRLTVL.

In its sample, this clone was seen a few times. The V gene is TRBV12-5, the J gene TRBJ2-3; 7 nucleotides match TRBD2. Germline-derived CDR1 and CDR2 are LGHNT and FRNRAP. The V and J ends lost 4 bases and 2 bases, in that order; junction bases with no gene match: 6. This CDR3 is 15 amino acids long. CDR3 sequence (DNA): TGTGCTAGTGGTTACGATCTAGCGGTCACAGATACGCAGTATTTT. Protein product: CASGYDLAVTDTQYF. The full variable domain, completed using reference TRBV12-5 and TRBJ2-3, is DARVTQTPRHKVTEMGQEVTMRCQPILGHNTVFWYRQTMMQGLELLAYFRNRAPLDDSGMPKDRFSAEMPDATLATLKIQPSEPRDSAVYFCASGYDLAVTDTQYFGPGTRLTVL.

This clone was seen more than once but under ten times. The rearrangement joins TRBV5-1 to TRBJ2-5, with TRBD1 as a possible D gene (6 bases). V lost 4 bases, J lost 2 bases, and 9 bases lay in between. The CDR3 runs to 13 residues. Per the germline V gene, CDR1 is SGHRS and CDR2 is YFSETQ. DNA for the CDR3: TGCGCCAGCAGCCCAGGGGATCAAGAGACCCAGTACTTC. Its protein product is CASSPGDQETQYF.

CDR3 sequence (DNA): TGTGCCAGCAGACTAGCGGGCACAGATACGCAGTATTTT. It yields the protein CASRLAGTDTQYF. The gene calls are TRBV6-4 and TRBJ2-3; TRBD2 matches 8 bases. V gave up 6 bases and J gave up 1 base; unmatched junction bases: 0. The CDR3 is 13 amino acids. Per germline, CDR1 MRHNA and CDR2 SNTAGT.

Worth noting for this clone: Distinct nucleotide sequences in the sample also encode this CDR3. This chain joins TRBV13 and TRBJ1-2, with 8 bases that match TRBD1. The CDR3 sequence is 14 residues long. Trimming cost V 0 bases and J 4 bases; bases outside gene matches: 1. Germline loops: CDR1 PRHDT, CDR2 FYEKMQ (reference sequence). This CDR3 reads CASSLGTGGYGYTF. The CDR3 nucleotides are TGTGCCAGCAGCTTAGGAACAGGGGGCTATGGCTACACCTTC.

This chain connects TRBV29-1 to TRBJ2-3; a weak D match, TRBD2 (5 bases). Germline V gene data show CDR1 as SQVTM and CDR2 as ANQGSEA. CDR3 length equals 18 residues. The ends were cut back, 3 bases at V and 0 bases at J, with 22 bases in the middle. The CDR3 sequence: CSVDGGQFSARSTDTQYF. DNA of the CDR3: TGCAGCGTTGACGGAGGTCAGTTCAGCGCCCGGAGCACAGATACGCAGTATTTT.

The chain has TRBV13 and TRBJ1-4, with D unresolved. Germline V gene lookup returns CDR1 PRHDT and CDR2 FYEKMQ (reference sequence). V was clipped by 6 bases and J by 5 bases, with 7 bases between them. The CDR3 consists of 12 residues. The CDR3 spells CASSFRNEKLFF. In DNA, the CDR3 is TGTGCCAGCAGTTTCCGGAATGAAAAACTGTTTTTT.

The J gene is TRBJ2-7, the V gene TRBV7-9, with 11 bases lining up with TRBD1. The CDR3 loop spans 14 amino acids. The trim removed 5 bases at V and 7 bases at J, leaving 7 bases unmatched. CDR1 and CDR2 from the germline V gene are SEHNR and FQNEAQ (reference sequence). The CDR3 DNA is TGTGCCAGCAGCCGGACAGGGGGCCTGGAAGAGCAGTACTTC. Protein: CASSRTGGLEEQYF.

This clone was detected a few times. The chain recombines TRBV5-4 with TRBJ2-5; D is possibly TRBD1 (6 bases). Germline lookup yields CDR1 SGHNT and CDR2 YYREEE (reference sequence). The CDR3 is made up of 14 amino acids. Trimming left V 1 base short and J 4 bases short, with 11 bases between. The CDR3 DNA is TGTGCCAGCAGCTTGCGTACAGGGATAGAGACCCAGTACTTC. Its translation: CASSLRTGIETQYF.

This clone appeared once. V gene TRBV30 combines with J gene TRBJ2-6, with 9 bases lining up with TRBD1. After removal of 5 bases from V and 4 bases from J, the junction contained 12 bases not matched to a gene. CDR1 is GTSNPN and CDR2 is SVGIG in the germline V gene (reference sequence). CDR3 size: 17 residues. DNA for the CDR3: TGTGCCTGGGCCCGGGACAGGGTGAGGTCAGGGGCCAACGTCCTGACTTTC. This gives the protein CAWARDRVRSGANVLTF. The full variable domain, with the rest looked up from reference TRBV30 and TRBJ2-6, is SQTIHQWPATLVQPVGSPLSLECTVEGTSNPNLYWYRQAAGRGLQLLFYSVGIGQISSEVPQNLSASRPQDRQFILSSKKLLLSDSGFYLCAWARDRVRSGANVLTFGAGSRLTVL.

This sequence joins TRBV11-2 and TRBJ1-1; D call uncertain. V was cut by 1 base and J by 6 bases, with 3 bases left in between. The germline V gene encodes CDR1 SGHAT and CDR2 FQNNGV. This CDR3 region has 11 residues. CDR3 nucleotides: TGTGCCAGCAGCTTAGTAGCTGAAGCTTTCTTT. As protein: CASSLVAEAFF.

V gene TRBV28 combines with J gene TRBJ1-1, with 9 bases aligning to TRBD1. CDR3 length: 11 residues. Trimming cost V 6 bases and J 10 bases; bases outside gene matches: 3. From germline, CDR1 is MDHEN and CDR2 SYDVKM. The CDR3 region is CASSSDRGAFF. CDR3 in DNA: TGTGCCAGCAGCTCGGACAGGGGAGCTTTCTTT.

V and J are TRBV2 and TRBJ2-7; 8 bases match TRBD1. This CDR3 is 16 amino acids long. V dropped 7 bases and J dropped 0; count of bases not matched to a gene: 11. Germline V gene sequence: CDR1 SNHLY, CDR2 FYNNEI. The CDR3 DNA sequence: TGTGCCAGCACTCTCCCGGGGACAGGAAGCTCCTACGAGCAGTACTTC. The encoded protein is CASTLPGTGSSYEQYF. Full variable domain (outside the CDR3, taken from reference TRBV2 and TRBJ2-7): EPEVTQTPSHQVTQMGQEVILRCVPISNHLYFYWYRQILGQKVEFLVSFYNNEISEKSEIFDDQFSVERPDGSNFTLKIRSTKLEDSAMYFCASTLPGTGSSYEQYFGPGTRLTVT.